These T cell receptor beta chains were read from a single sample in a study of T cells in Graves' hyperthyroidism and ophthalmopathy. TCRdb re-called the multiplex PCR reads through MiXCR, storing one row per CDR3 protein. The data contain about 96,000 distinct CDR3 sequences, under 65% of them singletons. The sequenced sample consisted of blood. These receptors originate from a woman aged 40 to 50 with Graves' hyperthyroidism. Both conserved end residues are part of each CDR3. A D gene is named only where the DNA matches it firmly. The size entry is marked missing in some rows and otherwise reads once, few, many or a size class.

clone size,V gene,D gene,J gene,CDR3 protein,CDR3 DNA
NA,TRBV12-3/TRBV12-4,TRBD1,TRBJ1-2,CASTSWGQGIDYGYTF,TGTGCCAGCACCTCGTGGGGACAGGGGATCGACTATGGCTACACCTTC
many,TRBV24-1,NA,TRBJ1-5,CATSGNKAYSNQPQHF,TGTGCCACCAGTGGAAATAAAGCTTATAGCAATCAGCCCCAGCATTTT
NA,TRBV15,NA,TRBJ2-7,CATSRGRGSGYEQYF,TGTGCCACCAGCAGAGGTCGTGGCAGCGGGTACGAGCAGTACTTC
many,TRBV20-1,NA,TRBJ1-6,CSGAGGTGNSPLHF,TGCAGTGGCGCGGGGGGGACTGGGAATTCACCCCTCCACTTT
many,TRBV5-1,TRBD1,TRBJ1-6,CASSFGTVNSPLHF,TGCGCCAGCAGCTTCGGGACAGTAAACTCACCCCTCCACTTT
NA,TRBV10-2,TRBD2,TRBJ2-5,CARTSGRSETQYF,TGCGCCAGGACTAGCGGGAGATCTGAGACCCAGTACTTC
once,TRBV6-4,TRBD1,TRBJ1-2,CASRTGQGASYGYTF,TGTGCCAGCAGAACAGGACAGGGGGCGAGCTATGGCTACACCTTC
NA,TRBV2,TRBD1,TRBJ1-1,CASSDGDRNTEAFF,TGTGCCAGCAGTGACGGGGACAGGAACACTGAAGCTTTCTTT
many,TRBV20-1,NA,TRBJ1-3,CSAEGGSRGGNTIYF,TGCAGTGCTGAAGGGGGGAGTAGGGGCGGAAACACCATATATTTT
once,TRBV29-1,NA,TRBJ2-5,CSAEPGTQETQYF,TGCAGCGCCGAACCGGGAACCCAAGAGACCCAGTACTTC
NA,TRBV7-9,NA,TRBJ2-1,CASSFGGYTDEQFF,TGTGCCAGCAGCTTTGGCGGCTATACGGATGAGCAGTTCTTC
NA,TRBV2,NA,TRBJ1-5,CASSVGLAGGPQHF,TGTGCCAGCAGTGTTGGACTAGCGGGAGGGCCCCAGCATTTT
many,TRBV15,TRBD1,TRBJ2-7,CATSRDLPGTGVGEQYF,TGTGCCACCAGCAGAGACCTACCCGGGACAGGGGTTGGAGAGCAGTACTTC
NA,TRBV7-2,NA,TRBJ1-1,CASGGGWNTEAFF,TGTGCCAGCGGGGGGGGGTGGAATACTGAAGCTTTCTTT
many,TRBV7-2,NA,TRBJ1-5,CASSSAGQNNQPQHF,TGTGCCAGCAGCTCCGCGGGGCAGAACAATCAGCCCCAGCATTTT
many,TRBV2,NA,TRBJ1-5,CASSTTRRQGNQPQHF,TGTGCCAGCAGTACCACACGGCGGCAGGGGAATCAGCCCCAGCATTTT
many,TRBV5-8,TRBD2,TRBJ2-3,CASSLGSGSRDTQYF,TGTGCCAGCAGCTTGGGGAGCGGGAGCCGGGATACGCAGTATTTT
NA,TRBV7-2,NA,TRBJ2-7,CASTVSQSGPPTYEQYF,TGTGCCAGCACGGTCAGCCAAAGCGGCCCCCCGACCTACGAGCAGTACTTC
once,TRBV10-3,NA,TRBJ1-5,CAISGSTGSAGQPQHF,TGTGCCATCAGTGGGTCGACGGGGAGCGCAGGGCAGCCCCAGCATTTT
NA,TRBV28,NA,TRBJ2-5,CASRGWAETQYF,TGTGCCAGCCGGGGGTGGGCAGAGACCCAGTACTTC
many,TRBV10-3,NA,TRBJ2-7,CATQTAPYEQYF,TGTGCCACGCAGACAGCCCCCTACGAGCAGTACTTC
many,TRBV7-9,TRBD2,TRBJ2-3,CASSGRLAGAADTQYF,TGTGCCAGCAGCGGACGACTAGCGGGAGCTGCAGATACGCAGTATTTT
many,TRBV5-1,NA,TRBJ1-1,CASSLMVGTEAFF,TGCGCCAGCAGCTTGATGGTGGGCACTGAAGCTTTCTTT
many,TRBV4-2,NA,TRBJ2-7,CASSQDKGYEQYF,TGTGCCAGCAGCCAAGATAAGGGGTACGAGCAGTACTTC
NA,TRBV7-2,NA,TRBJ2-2,CASSLKGLRGELFF,TGTGCCAGCAGCTTAAAGGGACTCCGGGGGGAGCTGTTTTTT
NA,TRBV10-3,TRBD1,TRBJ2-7,CAINDRASLEYEQYF,TGTGCCATCAATGACAGGGCGTCCCTGGAATACGAGCAGTACTTC
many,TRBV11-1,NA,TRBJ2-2,CASTRGGVETGELFF,TGTGCCAGTACACGTGGGGGAGTCGAAACCGGGGAGCTGTTTTTT
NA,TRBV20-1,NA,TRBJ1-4,CSASLGAARSNEKLFF,TGCAGTGCTAGCCTTGGGGCAGCCCGGTCCAATGAAAAACTGTTTTTT
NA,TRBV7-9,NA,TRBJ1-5,CASSLAGMGEQPQHF,TGTGCCAGCAGCTTAGCAGGGATGGGCGAGCAGCCCCAGCATTTT
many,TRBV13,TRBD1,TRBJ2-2,CASSSPDRGLTGELFF,TGTGCCAGCAGTTCGCCAGACAGGGGGCTCACCGGGGAGCTGTTTTTT
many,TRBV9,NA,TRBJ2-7,CASSVKPAAPYEQYF,TGTGCCAGCAGCGTCAAGCCGGCCGCGCCCTACGAGCAGTACTTC
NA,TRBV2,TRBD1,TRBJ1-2,CASSGQLGTGYGYTF,TGTGCCAGCAGTGGGCAACTTGGGACAGGGTATGGCTACACCTTC
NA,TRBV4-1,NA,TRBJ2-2,CASSQESSGLNTGELFF,TGCGCCAGCAGCCAAGAGAGTAGCGGACTGAACACCGGGGAGCTGTTTTTT
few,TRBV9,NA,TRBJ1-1,CASSARDQAPEAFF,TGTGCCAGCAGTGCTAGAGATCAGGCGCCAGAAGCTTTCTTT
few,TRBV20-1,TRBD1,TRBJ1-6,CSARTGAGNSPLHF,TGCAGTGCTAGGACAGGGGCAGGAAATTCACCCCTCCACTTT
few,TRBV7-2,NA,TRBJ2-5,CASNLGETQYF,TGTGCCAGCAACCTTGGGGAGACCCAGTACTTC
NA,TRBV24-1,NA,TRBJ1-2,CATEGSGYTF,TGTGCCACCGAGGGATCTGGCTACACCTTC
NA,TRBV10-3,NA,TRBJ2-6,CAISEMTF,TGTGCCATCAGTGAGATGACTTTC
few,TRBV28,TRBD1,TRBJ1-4,CASSFSGTGVEKLFF,TGTGCCAGCAGTTTTTCCGGGACAGGGGTTGAAAAACTTTTTTTT
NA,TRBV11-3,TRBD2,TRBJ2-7,CASSLGGTSNEQYF,TGTGCCAGCAGCTTAGGCGGGACTAGCAACGAGCAGTACTTC
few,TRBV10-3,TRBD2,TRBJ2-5,CAIGPGGRSQYF,TGTGCCATCGGCCCCGGGGGGAGATCCCAGTACTTC
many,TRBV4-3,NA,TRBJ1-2,CASSPNTGDDGYTF,TGCGCCAGCAGCCCTAACACCGGGGACGATGGCTACACCTTC
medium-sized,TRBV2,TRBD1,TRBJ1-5,CASSEFGQGGQPQHF,TGTGCCAGCAGTGAGTTCGGGCAGGGGGGCCAGCCCCAGCATTTT
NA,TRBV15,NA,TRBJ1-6,CATSSTWGKNSPLHF,TGTGCCACCAGTTCTACCTGGGGGAAGAATTCACCCCTCCACTTT
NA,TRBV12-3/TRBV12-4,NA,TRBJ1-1,CASSYSGPVGTEAFF,TGTGCCAGCAGTTACTCTGGCCCGGTAGGCACTGAAGCTTTCTTT
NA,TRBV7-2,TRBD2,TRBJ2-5,CASSAGGWQETQYF,TGTGCCAGCAGCGCCGGGGGGTGGCAAGAGACCCAGTACTTC
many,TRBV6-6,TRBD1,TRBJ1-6,CASSGDRGNSPLHF,TGTGCCAGCAGTGGGGACAGGGGGAATTCACCCCTCCACTTT
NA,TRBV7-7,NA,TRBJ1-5,CASSPPGPGNQPQHF,TGCGCCAGCAGCCCACCAGGCCCTGGCAATCAGCCCCAGCATTTT
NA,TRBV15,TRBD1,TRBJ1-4,CATSRGGQGSEKLFF,TGTGCCACCAGCAGAGGAGGACAGGGAAGTGAAAAACTGTTTTTT
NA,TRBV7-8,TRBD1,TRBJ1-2,CASSLDGRGGTNYGYTF,TGTGCCAGCAGCTTAGACGGGAGAGGGGGCACTAACTATGGCTACACCTTC
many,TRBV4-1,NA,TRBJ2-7,CASSQPLAKEQYF,TGTGCCAGCAGCCAACCACTAGCAAAAGAGCAATACTTC
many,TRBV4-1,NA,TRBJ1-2,CASSQAVIPYGYTF,TGCGCCAGCAGCCAAGCAGTCATACCCTATGGCTACACCTTC
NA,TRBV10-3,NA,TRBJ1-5,CAISEWGKGQPQHF,TGTGCCATCAGTGAGTGGGGGAAGGGACAGCCCCAGCATTTT